Listed below are T cell receptor beta chains from one sample, sequenced in a study of cytomegalovirus exposure and HLA in healthy donors. Assay used: immunoSEQ multiplex PCR; TCRdb lists only in-frame clones, some missing. Found here are tens of thousands of clones, roughly four fifths of them singletons; the top ten hold 1.5% to 2%. The source material was PBMCs. The receptor set was obtained from a human donor in good health. Each CDR3 is given with its conserved first and last residue. The D gene is left open where the match is weak. Size tells how often a clone was seen (once, few, many) or the class of an expanded clone, and some rows leave it out.

J gene	V gene	clone size	D gene	CDR3 DNA	CDR3 protein
TRBJ2-7	TRBV11-3	.	.	TGTGCCAGCAGCTTAGGCAGGGGCGACAACTACGAGCAGTACTTC	CASSLGRGDNYEQYF
TRBJ2-2	TRBV7-9	.	.	TGTTCCAGCAGCCCCGTTAACACCGGGGAGCTGTTTTTT	CSSSPVNTGELFF
TRBJ2-5	TRBV11-2	.	TRBD2	TGTGCCAGCAGCTTCAGCGGGGGGGCTAGAGAGACCCAGTACTTC	CASSFSGGARETQYF
TRBJ2-5	TRBV7-6	.	.	TGTGCCAGCAGCTCCGAGTCCCGAACCCAGTACTTC	CASSSESRTQYF
TRBJ2-1	TRBV7-9	.	.	TGTTCCAGCAGCTTAGTGGCGGATGAGCAGTTCTTC	CSSSLVADEQFF
TRBJ2-3	TRBV7-3	.	.	TGTGCCAGCAGCGGGGTGGCAGGGGTTACAGATACGCAGTATTTT	CASSGVAGVTDTQYF
TRBJ2-7	TRBV7-8	.	.	TGTGCCAGCAGCTTAGCCCTTAATAGACAGTTAGCCTACGAGCAGTACTTC	CASSLALNRQLAYEQYF
TRBJ1-6	TRBV28	.	.	TGTGCCAGCAGGGAACCGAATGGGGGGCCCCTCCACTTT	CASREPNGGPLHF
TRBJ1-1	TRBV19	.	.	TGTGCCAGTAGTATAGATGGGAGTCGGGTAACTGAAGCTTTCTTT	CASSIDGSRVTEAFF
TRBJ1-1	TRBV9	.	.	TGTGCCAGCAGCCCGCTGCGGGATAAAGCTTTCTTT	CASSPLRDKAFF
TRBJ1-2	TRBV30	once	TRBD1	TGTGCCTGGAGTGTACAGTGGGACAGGCTAACACCTAACTATGGCTACACCTTC	CAWSVQWDRLTPNYGYTF
TRBJ2-1	TRBV6-1	.	.	TGTGCCAGCAGTCTGGGAGTGGGTACCTACAATGAGCAGTTCTTC	CASSLGVGTYNEQFF
TRBJ2-1	TRBV11-1	.	TRBD2	TGTGCCAGCAGCTTAGTGGGCGGGAGAGTCAGGAATGAGCAGTTCTTC	CASSLVGGRVRNEQFF
TRBJ1-5	TRBV10-3	.	TRBD1	TGTGCCATCAGTGATATACGGGGTGGACAGGGACGTCAGCCCCAGCATTTT	CAISDIRGGQGRQPQHF
TRBJ1-1	TRBV27	few	.	TGTGCCAGCAGTACACAGACAACCCTCCAGGAACAGAACACTGAAGCTTTCTTT	CASSTQTTLQEQNTEAFF
TRBJ2-7	TRBV28	.	TRBD1	TGTGCCAGCAGGCCTGGGACAGGGGCTCACGAGCAGTACTTC	CASRPGTGAHEQYF
TRBJ1-1	TRBV10-2	.	.	TGCGCCAGCAGTCCCAACGTGGGGGGGCGGTCTGAAGCTTTCTTT	CASSPNVGGRSEAFF
TRBJ2-3	TRBV30	.	.	TGTGCCTGGAGTGGGACTACCATAGGAGATACGCAGTATTTT	CAWSGTTIGDTQYF
TRBJ2-1	TRBV5-1	.	TRBD1	TGCGCCAGCAGCCAGGGACAGGGCACAAATGAGCAGTTCTTC	CASSQGQGTNEQFF
TRBJ2-1	TRBV5-1	.	TRBD2	TGCGCCAGCAGCACGGGACTAGCGGGTAGATTGCAGGGGCAGTTCTTC	CASSTGLAGRLQGQFF
TRBJ1-2	TRBV5-1	.	.	TGCGCCAGCAGCTTGGAAGGGGTCCGACATGGCTACACCTTC	CASSLEGVRHGYTF
TRBJ1-4	TRBV7-2	.	.	TGTGCCAGCAGCTTAGACGGGGAGACAGAAAAACTGTTTTTT	CASSLDGETEKLFF
TRBJ2-7	TRBV6-4	.	.	TGTGCCAGCAGTGACTCCACAGGTGATAACGAGCAGTACTTC	CASSDSTGDNEQYF
TRBJ1-3	TRBV4-3	.	TRBD1	TGCGCCAGCAGCCTCCGGACACAGGGGATCGGAAACACCATATATTTT	CASSLRTQGIGNTIYF
TRBJ2-7	TRBV28	.	.	TGTGCCAGCAGTTCCTCGGAGGGCGGCGAGCAGTACTTC	CASSSSEGGEQYF
TRBJ2-3	TRBV5-1	.	.	TGCGCCAGCAGCTTGGGGACTATCACAGATACGCAGTATTTT	CASSLGTITDTQYF
TRBJ2-1	TRBV15	.	TRBD2	TGTGCCACCACTCAGTCAGCGGGAGTCCCCTACAATGAGCAGCTCTTC	CATTQSAGVPYNEQLF
TRBJ1-4	TRBV6-1	.	TRBD1	TGTGCCAGCAAGATAATACAGGGGGCGAATGAAAAACTGTTTTTT	CASKIIQGANEKLFF
TRBJ2-5	TRBV6-5	.	TRBD1	TGTGCCAGCAGATACCAGGGGGTTGAAGAGACCCAGTACTTC	CASRYQGVEETQYF
TRBJ2-7	TRBV7-6	.	.	TGTGCCAGCAGCGCCGCGCCGCGAAGAGAGCAGTACTTC	CASSAAPRREQYF
TRBJ1-5	TRBV10-3	.	.	TGTGCCATCGGCGGAGACAGTGATCAGCCCCAGCATTTT	CAIGGDSDQPQHF
TRBJ2-5	TRBV5-4	.	TRBD1	TGTGCCAGCAGCTTGTCCAGGGGGATAGGAGAGACCCAGTACTTC	CASSLSRGIGETQYF
TRBJ2-2	TRBV27	.	.	TGTGCCAGCAGTTTACTTAGCGGGGAGCTGTTTTTT	CASSLLSGELFF
TRBJ1-1	TRBV18	.	TRBD1	TGTGCCAGCTCACCACTGGGACAGGGCTTCATGAACACTGAAGCTTTCTTT	CASSPLGQGFMNTEAFF
TRBJ2-5	TRBV27	.	.	TGTGCCAGCAGTTTAGACAGTGGAGAGACCCAGTACTTC	CASSLDSGETQYF
TRBJ2-7	TRBV9	.	.	TGTGCCAGCAGCGTAGACGGGGTACCATACAACGAGCAGTACTTC	CASSVDGVPYNEQYF
TRBJ2-5	TRBV14	.	TRBD1	TGTGCCAGCAGCCAATGGGACAGACAAGAGACCCAGTACTTC	CASSQWDRQETQYF
TRBJ2-7	TRBV7-2	.	TRBD2	TGTGCCAGCAGCTTAGCGGGCGGGGGACTAGCGGGAGGATACGAGCAGTACTTC	CASSLAGGGLAGGYEQYF
TRBJ1-1	TRBV7-9	medium-sized	.	TGTGCCAGCAGCTTAATTGGGGGGGCAAGAACTGAAGCTTTCTTT	CASSLIGGARTEAFF
TRBJ2-7	TRBV27	.	.	TGTGCCAGCAGTTTAGTCGGCTCCTACGAGCAGTACTTC	CASSLVGSYEQYF
TRBJ1-2	TRBV4-3	.	.	TGCGCCAGCAGCCAAGATGAACAGGGATATAACTATGGCTACACCTTC	CASSQDEQGYNYGYTF
TRBJ1-3	TRBV19	.	.	TGTGCCAGTAGTATAGCTCCCCAGTCTGGAAACACCATATATTTT	CASSIAPQSGNTIYF
TRBJ2-5	TRBV2	.	.	TGTGCCAGCAGAGCCGGGACTGAGACCCAGTACTTC	CASRAGTETQYF
TRBJ1-1	TRBV7-2	once	.	TGTGCCAGCAGCTCCCCGACAGGAGTGAACACTGAAGCTTTCTTT	CASSSPTGVNTEAFF
TRBJ1-5	TRBV10-3	.	.	TGTGCCATCAGTGAGACGCGAACGGATCAGCCCCAGCATTTT	CAISETRTDQPQHF
TRBJ2-1	TRBV30	once	TRBD1	TGTGCCTGGAGTGTACGGGGAACAGGGGACAATGAGCAGTTCTTC	CAWSVRGTGDNEQFF
TRBJ1-5	TRBV7-2	.	TRBD1	TGTGCCAGCAGCTTCCGACAGGGGGACCAGCCCCAGCATTTT	CASSFRQGDQPQHF
TRBJ1-3	TRBV4-2	.	.	TGTGCCAGCAGCCTCGCCGGAGGGAACTCTGGAAACACCATATATTTT	CASSLAGGNSGNTIYF
TRBJ2-2	TRBV10-3	.	.	TGTGCCATCAGTGAGTCGAGGGGGGAGCTGTTTTTT	CAISESRGELFF
TRBJ2-7	TRBV7-2	.	.	TGTGCCAGCACCCCCATGGGCACCTCCTACGAGCAGTACTTC	CASTPMGTSYEQYF